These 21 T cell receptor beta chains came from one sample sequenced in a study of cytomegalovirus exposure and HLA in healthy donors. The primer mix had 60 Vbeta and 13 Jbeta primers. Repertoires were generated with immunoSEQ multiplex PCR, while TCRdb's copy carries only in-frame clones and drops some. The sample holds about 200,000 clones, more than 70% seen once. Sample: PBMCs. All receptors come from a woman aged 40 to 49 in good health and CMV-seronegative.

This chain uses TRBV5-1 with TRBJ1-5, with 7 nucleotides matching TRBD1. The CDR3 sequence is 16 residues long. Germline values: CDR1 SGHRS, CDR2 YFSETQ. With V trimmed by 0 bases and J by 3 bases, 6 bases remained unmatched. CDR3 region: CASSLAGGTNNQPQHF. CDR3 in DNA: TGCGCCAGCAGCTTGGCAGGGGGAACCAACAATCAGCCCCAGCATTTT. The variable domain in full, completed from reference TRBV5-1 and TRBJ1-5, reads KAGVTQTPRYLIKTRGQQVTLSCSPISGHRSVSWYQQTPGQGLQFLFEYFSETQRNKGNFPGRFSGRQFSNSRSEMNVSTLELGDSALYLCASSLAGGTNNQPQHFGDGTRLSIL.

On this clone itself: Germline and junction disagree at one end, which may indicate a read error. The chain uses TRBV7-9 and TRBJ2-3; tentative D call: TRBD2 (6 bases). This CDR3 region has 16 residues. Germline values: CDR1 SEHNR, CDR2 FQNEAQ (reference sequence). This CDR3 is CSSSLGRDWTTDTQYF. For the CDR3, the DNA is TGTTCCAGCAGCTTAGGCCGGGACTGGACCACAGATACGCAGTATTTT.

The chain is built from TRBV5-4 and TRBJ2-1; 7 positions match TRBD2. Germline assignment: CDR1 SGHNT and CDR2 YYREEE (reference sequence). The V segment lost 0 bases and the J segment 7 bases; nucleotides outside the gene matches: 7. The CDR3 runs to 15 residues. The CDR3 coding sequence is TGTGCCAGCAGCTTGGGTGGGCGAGCGGGGAATGAGCAGTTCTTC. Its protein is CASSLGGRAGNEQFF.

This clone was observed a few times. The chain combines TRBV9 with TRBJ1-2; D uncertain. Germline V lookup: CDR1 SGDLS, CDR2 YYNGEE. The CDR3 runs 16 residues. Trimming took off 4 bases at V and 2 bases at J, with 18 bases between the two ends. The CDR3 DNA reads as TGTGCCAGCAGCCCATCGTGGGAGCCGTTGAACTATGGCTACACCTTC. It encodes CASSPSWEPLNYGYTF.

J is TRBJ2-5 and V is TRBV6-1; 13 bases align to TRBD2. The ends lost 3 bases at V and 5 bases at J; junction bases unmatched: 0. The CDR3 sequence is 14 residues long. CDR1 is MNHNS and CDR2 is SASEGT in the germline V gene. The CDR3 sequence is CASSETSGGETQYF. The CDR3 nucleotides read TGTGCCAGCAGTGAGACTAGCGGGGGGGAGACCCAGTACTTC.

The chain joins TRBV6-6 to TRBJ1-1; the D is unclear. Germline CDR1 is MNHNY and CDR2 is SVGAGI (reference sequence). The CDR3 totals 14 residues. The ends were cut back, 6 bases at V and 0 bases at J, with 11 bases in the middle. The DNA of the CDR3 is TGTGCCAGCAGAATAACAGATATGAACACTGAAGCTTTCTTT. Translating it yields CASRITDMNTEAFF.

CDR3 sequence reads: CASHLTGAGEKLFF. The CDR3 DNA sequence: TGTGCCAGCCACCTAACAGGAGCCGGTGAAAAACTGTTTTTT. The genes are TRBV2 and TRBJ1-4; weak D call: TRBD1 (5 bases). CDR1 is SNHLY, CDR2 FYNNEI, per germline. This CDR3 is built from 14 residues. Deletions cut 8 bases from V and 7 bases from J, with 17 bases between.

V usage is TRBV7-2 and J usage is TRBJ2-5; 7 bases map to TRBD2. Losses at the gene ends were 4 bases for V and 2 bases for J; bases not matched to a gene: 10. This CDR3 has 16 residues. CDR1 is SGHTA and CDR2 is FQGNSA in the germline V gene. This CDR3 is CASSSRTGEGQETQYF. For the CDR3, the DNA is TGTGCCAGCAGCTCCAGGACTGGGGAGGGGCAAGAGACCCAGTACTTC.

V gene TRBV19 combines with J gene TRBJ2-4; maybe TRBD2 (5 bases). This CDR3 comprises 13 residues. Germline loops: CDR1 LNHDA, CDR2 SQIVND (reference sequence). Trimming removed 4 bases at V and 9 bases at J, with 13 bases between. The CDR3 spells CASSTATRGIQYF. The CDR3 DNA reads TGTGCCAGTAGTACCGCTACCCGGGGCATTCAGTACTTC.

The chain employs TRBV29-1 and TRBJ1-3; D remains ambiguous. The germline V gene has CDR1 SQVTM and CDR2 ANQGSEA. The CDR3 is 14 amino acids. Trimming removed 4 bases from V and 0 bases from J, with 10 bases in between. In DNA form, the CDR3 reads TGCAGCGTTGTGGTCAGGAACTCTGGAAACACCATATATTTT. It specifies CSVVVRNSGNTIYF.

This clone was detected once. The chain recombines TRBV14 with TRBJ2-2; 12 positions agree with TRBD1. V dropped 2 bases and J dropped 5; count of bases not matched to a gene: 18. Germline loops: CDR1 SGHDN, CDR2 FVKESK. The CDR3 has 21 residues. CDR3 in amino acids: CASSQSLPGQGAFGGTGELFF. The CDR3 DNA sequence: TGTGCCAGCAGCCAATCACTCCCGGGACAGGGGGCCTTCGGGGGGACCGGGGAGCTGTTTTTT. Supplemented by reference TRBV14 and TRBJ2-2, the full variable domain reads EAGVTQFPSHSVIEKGQTVTLRCDPISGHDNLYWYRRVMGKEIKFLLHFVKESKQDESGMPNNRFLAERTGGTYSTLKVQPAELEDSGVYFCASSQSLPGQGAFGGTGELFFGEGSRLTVL.

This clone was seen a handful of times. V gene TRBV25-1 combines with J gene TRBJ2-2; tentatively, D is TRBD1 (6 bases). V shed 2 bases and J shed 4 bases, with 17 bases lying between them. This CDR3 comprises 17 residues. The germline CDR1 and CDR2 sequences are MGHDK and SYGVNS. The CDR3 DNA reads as TGTGCCAGCAGTGAAATTGGGGTGGGGGCGCCCACCGGGGAGCTGTTTTTT. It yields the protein CASSEIGVGAPTGELFF.

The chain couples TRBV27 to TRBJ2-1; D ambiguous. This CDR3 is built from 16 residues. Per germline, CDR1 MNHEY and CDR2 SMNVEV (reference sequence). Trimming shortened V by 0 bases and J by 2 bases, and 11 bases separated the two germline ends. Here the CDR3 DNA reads TGTGCCAGCAGTTTATCGGTAAGCGCAGCCTACAATGAGCAGTTCTTC. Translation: CASSLSVSAAYNEQFF.

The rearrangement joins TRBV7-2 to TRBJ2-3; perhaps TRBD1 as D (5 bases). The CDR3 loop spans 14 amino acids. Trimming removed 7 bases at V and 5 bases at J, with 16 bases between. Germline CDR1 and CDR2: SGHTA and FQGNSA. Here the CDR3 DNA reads TGTGCCAGCACCCCGTGGCAGGGTCTAGATACGCAGTATTTT. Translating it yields CASTPWQGLDTQYF. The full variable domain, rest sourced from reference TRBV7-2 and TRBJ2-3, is GAGVSQSPSNKVTEKGKDVELRCDPISGHTALYWYRQSLGQGLEFLIYFQGNSAPDKSGLPSDRFSAERTGGSVSTLTIQRTQQEDSAVYLCASTPWQGLDTQYFGPGTRLTVL.

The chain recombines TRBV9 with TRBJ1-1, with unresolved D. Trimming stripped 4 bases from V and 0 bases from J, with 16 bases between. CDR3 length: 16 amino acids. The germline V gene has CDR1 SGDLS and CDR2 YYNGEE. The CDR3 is CASSPPSEGLNTEAFF. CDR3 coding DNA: TGTGCCAGCAGCCCCCCGTCCGAGGGATTGAACACTGAAGCTTTCTTT.

CDR3 residues: CASTIGAGSTDTQYF. CDR3 nucleotides: TGTGCCAGCACAATAGGGGCGGGAAGCACAGATACGCAGTATTTT. The genes are TRBV11-2 and TRBJ2-3, with a tentative D call TRBD2 (6 bases). The CDR3 has 15 amino acids. The germline V gene encodes CDR1 SGHAT and CDR2 FQNNGV. V lost 7 bases to trimming and J lost 0 bases, with 14 bases between them.

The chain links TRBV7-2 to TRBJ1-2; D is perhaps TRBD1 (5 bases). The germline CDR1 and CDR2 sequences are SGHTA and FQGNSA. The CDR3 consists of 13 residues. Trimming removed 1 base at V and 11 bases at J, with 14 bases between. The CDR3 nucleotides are TGTGCCAGCAGCTTAGATCAGGTCGGGGGGTACACCTTC. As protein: CASSLDQVGGYTF.

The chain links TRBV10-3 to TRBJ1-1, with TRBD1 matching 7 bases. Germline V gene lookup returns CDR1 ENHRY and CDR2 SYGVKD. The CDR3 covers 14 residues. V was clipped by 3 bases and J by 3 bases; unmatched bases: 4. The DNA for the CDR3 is TGTGCCATCAGTGAACAGGGGTTGGACACTGAAGCTTTCTTT. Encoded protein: CAISEQGLDTEAFF.

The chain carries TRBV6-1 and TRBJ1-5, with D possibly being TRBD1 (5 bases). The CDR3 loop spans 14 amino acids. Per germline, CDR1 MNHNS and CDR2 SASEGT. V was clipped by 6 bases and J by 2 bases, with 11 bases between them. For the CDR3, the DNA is TGTGCCAGCAGGGGTCAAGGGGGCAATCAGCCCCAGCATTTT. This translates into CASRGQGGNQPQHF.

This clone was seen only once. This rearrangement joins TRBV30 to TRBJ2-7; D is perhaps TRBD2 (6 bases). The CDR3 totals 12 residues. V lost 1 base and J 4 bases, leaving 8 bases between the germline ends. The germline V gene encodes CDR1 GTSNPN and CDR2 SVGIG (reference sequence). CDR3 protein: CAWSGGEYEQYV. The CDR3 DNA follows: TGTGCCTGGAGTGGGGGGGAGTACGAGCAGTACGTC.

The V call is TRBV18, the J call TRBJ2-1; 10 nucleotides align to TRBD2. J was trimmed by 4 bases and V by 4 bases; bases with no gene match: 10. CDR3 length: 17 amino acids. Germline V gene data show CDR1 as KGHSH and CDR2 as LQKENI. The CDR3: CASSLSAGGTGYNEQFF. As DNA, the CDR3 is TGTGCCAGCTCACTGTCAGCGGGAGGGACGGGATACAATGAGCAGTTCTTC.